The present T cell receptor (beta chain) was sequenced within a study of cytomegalovirus exposure and HLA in healthy donors. On the study more broadly: There were 88 million or so unique TCRs (from HLA-typed donors) in an early data release.

This CDR3 region has 15 residues. Turning to this clone: Its antigen is undetermined.

Researchers ran the PCR with 60 Vbeta and 13 Jbeta primers. Sequencing was performed with immunoSEQ multiplex PCR; in TCRdb, only in-frame clones are kept and a portion is missing. The table lists 200,000 or so clones, about four fifths of them singletons, with 4.5% to 7.5% in the top ten. Findings of the study overall: The number of N-insertions in an Asian-associated ancestry cluster was reportedly below the 666-donor mean in a later analysis.

This clonotype was sampled from a woman in her twenties or thirties in good health and CMV-seropositive. The rearrangement joins TRBV21-1 to TRBJ2-1; the D segment call TRBD2 is taken from the table without a DNA check. TRBV21-1 constitutes a pseudogene. The material sequenced was PBMCs. The CDR3 bases are TGTGCCAGCTGTAGCGGGAGAAGAGGGAACAATGAGCAGTTCTTC. Protein sequence: CASCSGRRGNNEQFF.